Following are 21 T cell receptor beta chains from one sample sequenced in a study of blood T cell repertoires in COVID-19. This table comes from immunoSEQ multiplex PCR, and its TCRdb copy is limited to in-frame clones, with some not included. The data show about 300,000 clones, with approximately 84% seen just once and roughly 4.5% held by the top ten. The material sequenced was PBMCs or T cells enriched from blood (not recorded which). All receptors come from a young man who had recovered from COVID-19.

The chain uses TRBV24-1 and TRBJ1-6; D gene uncertain. The CDR3 loop spans 20 amino acids. Germline values: CDR1 KGHDR, CDR2 SFDVKD. The V end lost 2 bases, the J end lost 0 bases, and 19 bases lay between the germline ends. As DNA, the CDR3 is TGTGCCACCAGTGATTCCAGGCCCCCGGCGGGAAGCTCCTATAATTCACCCCTCCACTTT. This sequence encodes CATSDSRPPAGSSYNSPLHF.

This clone has only a few counts. The V gene is TRBV19, the J gene TRBJ2-3, with 8 bases aligning to TRBD1. The CDR3 is made up of 15 amino acids. The V gene end was trimmed by 3 bases and the J gene end by 3 bases; junction bases not matched to a gene: 5. Per germline, CDR1 LNHDA and CDR2 SQIVND (reference sequence). In nucleotides, the CDR3 is TGTGCCAGTAGTATGTTGGACAGGGTTACAGATACGCAGTATTTT. Translation gives CASSMLDRVTDTQYF.

The chain employs TRBV28 and TRBJ1-6, with 10 bases matching TRBD1. With 6 bases clipped from V and 8 bases from J, the junction kept 7 bases outside the gene matches. Germline-derived CDR1 and CDR2 are MDHEN and SYDVKM. CDR3 length: 15 amino acids. The DNA for the CDR3 is TGTGCCAGCAGCCCTTTCGGACAGGGGGATTCACCCCTCCACTTT. Encoded protein: CASSPFGQGDSPLHF.

The J gene is TRBJ2-3, the V gene TRBV29-1, with TRBD2 identical over 9 bases. There are 17 residues in the CDR3. The germline gives CDR1 SQVTM, CDR2 ANQGSEA. J gave up 1 base and V 7 bases, and 15 bases lay outside the gene matches. CDR3 in DNA: TGCAGCGCCGTCCCCCAGCGGGGGGCCCGGGGCACAGATACGCAGTATTTT. Its translation is CSAVPQRGARGTDTQYF.

The chain links TRBV30 to TRBJ1-2; TRBD1 matches at 8 bases. The CDR3 sequence is 14 residues long. The ends lost 3 bases at V and 4 bases at J; junction bases unmatched: 7. Germline values: CDR1 GTSNPN, CDR2 SVGIG (reference sequence). For the CDR3, the DNA is TGTGCCTGGAGCACCGGCCAGGGGGCCTATGGCTACACCTTC. Its protein is CAWSTGQGAYGYTF.

This clone was recorded once. The chain combines TRBV10-3 with TRBJ2-2, with TRBD1 as a possible D gene (5 bases). The CDR3 sequence is 11 residues long. With 10 bases removed from V and 8 bases from J, the gap between germline ends came to 11 bases. The germline CDR1 and CDR2 sequences are ENHRY and SYGVKD. This CDR3 reads CATQGPGELFF. Written as DNA, the CDR3 is TGTGCCACTCAGGGCCCGGGGGAGCTGTTTTTT.

CDR3 in DNA: TGTGCCAGTAGTATAGCCGGGACAGGGTTTGTACCCCTCCACTTT. Translation: CASSIAGTGFVPLHF. V and J are TRBV19 and TRBJ1-6, with TRBD1 identical over 9 bases. The CDR3 has 15 residues. Germline CDR1 reads LNHDA; CDR2 reads SQIVND (reference sequence). V gave up 1 base and J gave up 12 bases; unmatched junction bases: 7. Filled out from reference TRBV19 and TRBJ1-6, the complete variable domain reads DGGITQSPKYLFRKEGQNVTLSCEQNLNHDAMYWYRQDPGQGLRLIYYSQIVNDFQKGDIAEGYSVSREKKESFPLTVTSAQKNPTAFYLCASSIAGTGFVPLHFGNGTRLTVT.

The rearrangement uses TRBV10-2 and TRBJ1-1; 7 bases align to TRBD1. V lost 5 bases, J lost 8 bases, and 8 bases stayed unmatched. CDR1 and CDR2 from the germline V gene are WSHSY and SAAADI. This CDR3 spans 13 amino acids. The CDR3 sequence is CASSLKGAGEAFF. As DNA, the CDR3 is TGCGCCAGCAGTTTGAAGGGGGCGGGCGAAGCTTTCTTT.

The CDR3 protein is CASSQADRKVYNSPLHF. As DNA, the CDR3 is TGTGCCAGCAGCCAAGCGGACAGGAAAGTCTATAATTCACCCCTCCACTTT. V usage is TRBV3-1 (or the pseudogene TRBV3-2) and J usage is TRBJ1-6; 7 nucleotides align to TRBD1. The CDR3 is 17 amino acids. Germline CDR1 is LGHDT and CDR2 is YNNKEL (reference sequence). Trimming removed 1 base from V and 3 bases from J; junction bases left unmatched: 6.

The gene calls are TRBV7-9 and TRBJ2-7; D perhaps matches TRBD2 (5 bases). Germline CDR1 is SEHNR and CDR2 is FQNEAQ (reference sequence). V dropped 1 base and J dropped 8 bases, with 6 bases sitting between them. The CDR3 sequence is 11 residues long. The CDR3 loop is CASSLGTQQYF. CDR3 coding DNA: TGTGCCAGCAGCTTAGGGACTCAGCAGTACTTC.

The J gene is TRBJ1-3, the V gene TRBV27; D may be TRBD1 (5 bases). The CDR3 contains 14 residues. Germline loops: CDR1 MNHEY, CDR2 SMNVEV (reference sequence). V was pared by 8 bases and J by 2 bases, with 13 bases between. CDR3: CASGGGLPGNTIYF. CDR3 nucleotide sequence: TGTGCCAGCGGGGGGGGATTGCCTGGAAACACCATATATTTT.

This clone was counted a single time. The chain is built from TRBV12-3 or TRBV12-4 and TRBJ2-7, with 7 bases identical to TRBD1. The trim removed 4 bases at V and 3 bases at J, leaving 3 bases unmatched. The CDR3 is 13 amino acids. DNA for the CDR3: TGTGCCAGCAGTTCGGGGACAGTCTACGAGCAGTACTTC. Translating gives CASSSGTVYEQYF.

This clone showed up just a few times. This chain uses TRBV5-1 with TRBJ2-2; perhaps TRBD2 as D (6 bases). The CDR3 loop spans 13 amino acids. V lost 10 bases to trimming and J lost 2 bases, with 12 bases between them. Germline CDR1 SGHRS, CDR2 YFSETQ. The CDR3 coding sequence is TGCGCCGCGGGGCAGGCTAACACCGGGGAGCTGTTTTTT. It specifies CAAGQANTGELFF.

The chain employs TRBV7-6 and TRBJ1-1; 10 bases fit TRBD1. This CDR3 has 17 amino acids. With V trimmed by 3 bases and J by 1 base, 8 bases remained unmatched. Looked up from germline, CDR1 is SGHVS and CDR2 is FNYEAQ. The CDR3 protein is CASSLPRDRGSNTEAFF. The CDR3 bases are TGTGCCAGCAGCTTGCCCCGGGACAGGGGTTCGAACACTGAAGCTTTCTTT.

The V call is TRBV7-8, the J call TRBJ1-5; maybe TRBD1 (6 bases). Trimming took off 6 bases at V and 3 bases at J, with 15 bases between the two ends. Germline loops: CDR1 SGHVS, CDR2 FQNEAQ. The CDR3 runs to 15 residues. CDR3: CASRPGRDTNQPQHF. DNA of the CDR3: TGTGCCAGCAGACCAGGCCGGGACACCAATCAGCCCCAGCATTTT.

This clone was counted between two and nine times. The chain recombines TRBV2 with TRBJ1-2, with a possible D match to TRBD1 (6 bases). The CDR3 spans 13 residues. The V end lost 4 bases, the J end lost 7 bases, and 13 bases lay between the germline ends. Germline V CDR1 and CDR2: SNHLY, FYNNEI. This chain's CDR3 is CASSGITGSGYTF. The CDR3, as DNA: TGTGCCAGCAGTGGGATCACAGGGAGTGGCTACACCTTC.

The chain links TRBV7-2 to TRBJ2-1; TRBD2 might be the D (7 bases). This CDR3 is built from 13 residues. The V gene lost 1 base and the J gene lost 10 bases, with 11 bases spanning the gap. The germline CDR1 and CDR2 sequences are SGHTA and FQGNSA. The CDR3 DNA reads as TGTGCCAGCAGCTTAGAGTCGGGGGGCGAGCAGTTCTTC. Translation gives CASSLESGGEQFF.

The count of this clone is one. Written as DNA, the CDR3 is TGTGCCAGCAGCGTAGGGACTAGCGGGGGGAACTACAATGAGCAGTTCTTC. Protein: CASSVGTSGGNYNEQFF. V gene TRBV11-2 combines with J gene TRBJ2-1, with TRBD2 matching 15 bases. The CDR3 spans 17 residues. CDR1 SGHAT and CDR2 FQNNGV come from the germline V gene. Trimming at V came to 5 bases and at J to 3 bases, leaving 5 bases not matched to a gene.

The sample holds a few counts of this clone. V and J are TRBV28 and TRBJ1-1; 7 bases are a match to TRBD1. The CDR3 extends over 15 amino acids. Germline assignment: CDR1 MDHEN and CDR2 SYDVKM. With V trimmed by 4 bases and J by 1 base, 6 bases remained unmatched. The CDR3 DNA sequence: TGTGCCAGCAGTTCCCCGACAGGGAAGAACACTGAAGCTTTCTTT. It codes for CASSSPTGKNTEAFF.

The V call is TRBV30, the J call TRBJ2-1, with 11 bases that match TRBD2. This CDR3 contains 14 residues. CDR1 GTSNPN and CDR2 SVGIG come from the germline V gene (reference sequence). Trimming cost V 5 bases and J 2 bases; bases outside gene matches: 2. CDR3 coding DNA: TGTGCCTGGGCGACTAGCGGGGCCTACAATGAGCAGTTCTTC. This gives the protein CAWATSGAYNEQFF.

This clone was seen a few times. The V call is TRBV2, the J call TRBJ2-5; 9 nucleotides align to TRBD1. The germline V gene encodes CDR1 SNHLY and CDR2 FYNNEI. V dropped 7 bases and J dropped 5; count of bases not matched to a gene: 5. The CDR3 consists of 13 residues. The CDR3 bases are TGTGCCAGCACCCGGGACAGGGATGAGACCCAGTACTTC. Translated: CASTRDRDETQYF.